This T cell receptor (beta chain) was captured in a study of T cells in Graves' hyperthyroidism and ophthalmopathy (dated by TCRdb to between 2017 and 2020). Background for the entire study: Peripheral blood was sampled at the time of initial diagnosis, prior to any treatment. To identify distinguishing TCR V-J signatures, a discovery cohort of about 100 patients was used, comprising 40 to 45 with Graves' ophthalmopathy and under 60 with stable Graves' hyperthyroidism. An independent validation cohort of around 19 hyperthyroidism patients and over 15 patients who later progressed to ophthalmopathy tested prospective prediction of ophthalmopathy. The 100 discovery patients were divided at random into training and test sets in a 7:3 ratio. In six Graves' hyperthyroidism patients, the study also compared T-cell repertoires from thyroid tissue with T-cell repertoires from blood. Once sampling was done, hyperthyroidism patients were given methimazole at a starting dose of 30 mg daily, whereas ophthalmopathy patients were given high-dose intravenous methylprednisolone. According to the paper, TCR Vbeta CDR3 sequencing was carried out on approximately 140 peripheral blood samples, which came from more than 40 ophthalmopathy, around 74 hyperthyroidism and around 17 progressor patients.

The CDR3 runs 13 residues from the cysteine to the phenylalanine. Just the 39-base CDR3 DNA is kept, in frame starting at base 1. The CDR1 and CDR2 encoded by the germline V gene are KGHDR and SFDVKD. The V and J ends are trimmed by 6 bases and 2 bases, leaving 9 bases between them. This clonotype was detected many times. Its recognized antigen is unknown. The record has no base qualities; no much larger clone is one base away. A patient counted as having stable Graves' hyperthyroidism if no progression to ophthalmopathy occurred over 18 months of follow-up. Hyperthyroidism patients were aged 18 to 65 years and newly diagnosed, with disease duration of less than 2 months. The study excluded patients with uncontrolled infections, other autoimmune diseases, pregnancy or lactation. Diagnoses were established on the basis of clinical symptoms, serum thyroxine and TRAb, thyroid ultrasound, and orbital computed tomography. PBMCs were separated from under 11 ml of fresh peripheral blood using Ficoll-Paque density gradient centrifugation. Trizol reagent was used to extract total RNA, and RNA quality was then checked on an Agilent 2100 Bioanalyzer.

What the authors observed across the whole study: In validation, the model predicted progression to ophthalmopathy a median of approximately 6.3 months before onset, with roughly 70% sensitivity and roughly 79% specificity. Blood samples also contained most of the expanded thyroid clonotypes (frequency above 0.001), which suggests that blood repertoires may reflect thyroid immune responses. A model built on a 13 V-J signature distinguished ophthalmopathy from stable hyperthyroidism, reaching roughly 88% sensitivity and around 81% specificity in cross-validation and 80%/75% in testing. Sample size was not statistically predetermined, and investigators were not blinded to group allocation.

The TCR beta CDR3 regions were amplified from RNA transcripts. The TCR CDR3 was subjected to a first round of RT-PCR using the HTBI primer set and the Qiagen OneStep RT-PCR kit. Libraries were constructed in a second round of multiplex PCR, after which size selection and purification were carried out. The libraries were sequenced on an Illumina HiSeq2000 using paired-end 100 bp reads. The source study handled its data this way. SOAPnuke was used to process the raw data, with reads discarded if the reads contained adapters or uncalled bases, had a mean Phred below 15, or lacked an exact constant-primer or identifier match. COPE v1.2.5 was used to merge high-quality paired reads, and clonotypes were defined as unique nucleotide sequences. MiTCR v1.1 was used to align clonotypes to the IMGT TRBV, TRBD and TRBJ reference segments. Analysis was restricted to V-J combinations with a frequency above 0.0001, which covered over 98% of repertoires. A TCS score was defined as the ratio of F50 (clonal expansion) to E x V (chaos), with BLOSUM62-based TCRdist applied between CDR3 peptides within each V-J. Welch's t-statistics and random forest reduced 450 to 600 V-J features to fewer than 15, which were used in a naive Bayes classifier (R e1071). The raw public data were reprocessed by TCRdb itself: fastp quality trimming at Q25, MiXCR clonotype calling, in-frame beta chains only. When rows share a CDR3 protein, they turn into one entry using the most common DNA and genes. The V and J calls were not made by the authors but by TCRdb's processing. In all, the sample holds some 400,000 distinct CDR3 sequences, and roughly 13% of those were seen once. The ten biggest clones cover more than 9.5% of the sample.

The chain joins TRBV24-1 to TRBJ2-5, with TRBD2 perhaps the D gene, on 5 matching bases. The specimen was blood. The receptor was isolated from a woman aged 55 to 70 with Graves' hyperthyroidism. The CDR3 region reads CATSPWEQETQYF. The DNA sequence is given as TGTGCCACCAGTCCCTGGGAGCAAGAGACCCAGTACTTC.